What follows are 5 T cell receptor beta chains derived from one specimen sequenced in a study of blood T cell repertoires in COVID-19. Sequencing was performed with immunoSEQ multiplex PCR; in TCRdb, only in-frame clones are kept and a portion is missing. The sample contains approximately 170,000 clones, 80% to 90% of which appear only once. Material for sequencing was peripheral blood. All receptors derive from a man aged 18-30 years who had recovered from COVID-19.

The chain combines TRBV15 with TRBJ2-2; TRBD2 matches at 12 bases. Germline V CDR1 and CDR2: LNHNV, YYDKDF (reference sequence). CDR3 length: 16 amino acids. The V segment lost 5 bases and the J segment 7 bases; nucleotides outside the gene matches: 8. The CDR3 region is CATSRLTSGSGGELFF. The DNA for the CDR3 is TGTGCCACCAGCCGCCTGACTAGCGGGAGTGGCGGGGAGCTGTTTTTT.

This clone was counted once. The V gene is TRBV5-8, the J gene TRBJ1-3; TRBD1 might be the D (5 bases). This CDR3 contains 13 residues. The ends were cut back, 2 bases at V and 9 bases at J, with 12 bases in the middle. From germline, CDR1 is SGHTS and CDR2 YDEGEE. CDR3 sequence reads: CASSLGRASTIYF. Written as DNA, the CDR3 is TGTGCCAGCAGCTTAGGCAGGGCGAGCACCATATATTTT.

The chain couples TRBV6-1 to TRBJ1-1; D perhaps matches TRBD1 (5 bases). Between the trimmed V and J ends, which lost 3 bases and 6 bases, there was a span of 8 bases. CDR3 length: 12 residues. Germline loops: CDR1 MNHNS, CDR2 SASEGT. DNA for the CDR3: TGTGCCAGCAGTGATTACAGGTCTGAAGCTTTCTTT. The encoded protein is CASSDYRSEAFF.

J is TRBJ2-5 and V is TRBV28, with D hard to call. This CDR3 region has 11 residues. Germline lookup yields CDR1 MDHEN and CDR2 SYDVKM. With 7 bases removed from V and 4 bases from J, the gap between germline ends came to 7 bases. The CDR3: CASTSVETQYF. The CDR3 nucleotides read TGTGCCAGCACCTCTGTAGAGACCCAGTACTTC.

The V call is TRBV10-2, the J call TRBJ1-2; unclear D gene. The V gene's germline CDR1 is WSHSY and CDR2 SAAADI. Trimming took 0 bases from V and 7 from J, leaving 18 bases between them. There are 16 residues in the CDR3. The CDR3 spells CASSESNSQAASGYTF. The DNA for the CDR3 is TGCGCCAGCAGTGAGTCGAATAGTCAGGCCGCCTCTGGCTACACCTTC.